The clone carrying this T cell receptor beta chain has a handful of counts. The antigen remains unidentified. Distinct nucleotide sequences in the sample also encode this CDR3. Every bit of the isolated RNA underwent reverse transcription, so sequencing read expressed TCRB transcripts. About 3.6 million reads on average were seen across naive, central memory and regulatory T cell samples. Measured with immunoSEQ multiplex PCR; TCRdb has only the in-frame clones, and not every one. This sample has hundreds of thousands of clones, with around 12% found just once. This sample stems from a study of beta chain features in type 1 diabetes. The overall study: Sorted cells numbering some 110,000,000 were examined across all samples. Points from the study as a whole: In all four CD4+ subsets, TCRB CDR3 length was significantly, moderately reduced in type 1 diabetes.

The CDR3 has 13 residues. Germline V gene lookup returns CDR1 SEHNR and CDR2 FQNEAQ (reference sequence). Trimming took off 0 bases at V and 3 bases at J, with 6 bases between the two ends. The collection from each donor was one heparinised blood draw averaging roughly 100 mL. Sequencing used naive CD4+ T cells from blood. This clonotype was sampled from a young woman with type 1 diabetes. The chain is built from TRBV7-9 and TRBJ2-7, with a possible D match to TRBD2 (6 bases). CDR3 DNA: TGTGCCAGCAGCTTAGCCGGGGGCTACGAGCAGTACTTC. Translated: CASSLAGGYEQYF.